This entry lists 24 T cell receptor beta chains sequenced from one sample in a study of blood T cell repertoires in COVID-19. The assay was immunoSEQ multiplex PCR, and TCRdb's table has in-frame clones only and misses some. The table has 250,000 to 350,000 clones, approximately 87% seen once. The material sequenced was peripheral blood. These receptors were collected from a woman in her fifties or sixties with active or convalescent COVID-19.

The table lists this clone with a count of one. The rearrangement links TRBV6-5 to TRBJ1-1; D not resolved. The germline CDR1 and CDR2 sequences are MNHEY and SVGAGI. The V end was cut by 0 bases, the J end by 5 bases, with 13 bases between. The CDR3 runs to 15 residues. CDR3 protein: CASSYSKGGRTEAFF. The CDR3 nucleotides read TGTGCCAGCAGTTACTCAAAGGGCGGGCGGACTGAAGCTTTCTTT.

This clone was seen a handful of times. Here the CDR3 reads CASSPGDSPYEQYF. The CDR3 region has the DNA TGTGCCAGCAGTCCGGGGGACAGCCCCTACGAGCAGTACTTC. The V and J genes are TRBV3-1 (or the pseudogene TRBV3-2) and TRBJ2-7, with a tentative D call TRBD1 (7 bases). The CDR3 loop spans 14 amino acids. CDR1 is LGHDT, CDR2 YNNKEL, per germline (reference sequence). V gave up 6 bases and J gave up 2 bases, with 14 bases separating them.

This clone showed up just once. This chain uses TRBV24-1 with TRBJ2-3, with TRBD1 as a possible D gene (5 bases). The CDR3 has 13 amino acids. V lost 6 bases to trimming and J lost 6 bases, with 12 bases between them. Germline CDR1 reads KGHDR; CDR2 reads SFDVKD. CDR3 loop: CATSNGALDTQYF. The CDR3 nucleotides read TGTGCCACCAGTAATGGGGCGTTGGATACGCAGTATTTT.

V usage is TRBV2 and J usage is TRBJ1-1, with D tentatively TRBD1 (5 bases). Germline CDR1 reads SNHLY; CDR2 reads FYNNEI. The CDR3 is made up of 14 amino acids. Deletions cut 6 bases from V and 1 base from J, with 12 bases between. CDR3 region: CASRERQTNTEAFF. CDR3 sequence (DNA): TGTGCCAGCAGAGAAAGACAGACGAACACTGAAGCTTTCTTT.

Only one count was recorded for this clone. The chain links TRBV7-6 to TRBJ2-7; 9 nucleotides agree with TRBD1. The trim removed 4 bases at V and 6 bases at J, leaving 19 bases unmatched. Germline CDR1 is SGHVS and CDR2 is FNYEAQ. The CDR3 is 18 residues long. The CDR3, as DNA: TGTGCCAGCAGCTCGGTCCCGGGACAGGGAGAGGCTTCAGGCGAGCAGTACTTC. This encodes CASSSVPGQGEASGEQYF.

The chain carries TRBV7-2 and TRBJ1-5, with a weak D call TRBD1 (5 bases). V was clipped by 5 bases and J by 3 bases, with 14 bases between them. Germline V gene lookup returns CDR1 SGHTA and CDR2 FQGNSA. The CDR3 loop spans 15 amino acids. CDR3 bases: TGTGCCAGCAGCCCCCGGTGGGGGGACAATCAGCCCCAGCATTTT. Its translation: CASSPRWGDNQPQHF.

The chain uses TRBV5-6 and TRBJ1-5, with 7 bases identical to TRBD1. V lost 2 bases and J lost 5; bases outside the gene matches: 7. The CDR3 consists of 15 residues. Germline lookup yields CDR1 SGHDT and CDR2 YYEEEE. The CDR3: CASSLGQGVYQPQHF. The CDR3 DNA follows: TGTGCCAGCAGCTTAGGTCAGGGGGTTTATCAGCCCCAGCATTTT.

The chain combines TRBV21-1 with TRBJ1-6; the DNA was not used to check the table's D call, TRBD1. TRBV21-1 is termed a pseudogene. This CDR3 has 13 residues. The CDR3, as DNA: TGTGCCAGCACCACAGGGGGCTATTCACCCCTCCACTTT. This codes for CASTTGGYSPLHF.

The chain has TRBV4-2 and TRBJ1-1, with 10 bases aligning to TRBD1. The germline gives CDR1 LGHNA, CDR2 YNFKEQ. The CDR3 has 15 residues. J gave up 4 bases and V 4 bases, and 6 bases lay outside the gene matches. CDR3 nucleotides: TGTGCCAGCAGCCCTTCCGGGACAGGGGTCACTGAAGCTTTCTTT. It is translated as CASSPSGTGVTEAFF.

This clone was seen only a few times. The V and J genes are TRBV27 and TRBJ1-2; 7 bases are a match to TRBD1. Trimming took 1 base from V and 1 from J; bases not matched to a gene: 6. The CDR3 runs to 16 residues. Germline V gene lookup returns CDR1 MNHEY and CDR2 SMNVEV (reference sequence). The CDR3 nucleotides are TGTGCCAGCAGTTTATGGGCAGGGGGTTATAACTATGGCTACACCTTC. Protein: CASSLWAGGYNYGYTF.

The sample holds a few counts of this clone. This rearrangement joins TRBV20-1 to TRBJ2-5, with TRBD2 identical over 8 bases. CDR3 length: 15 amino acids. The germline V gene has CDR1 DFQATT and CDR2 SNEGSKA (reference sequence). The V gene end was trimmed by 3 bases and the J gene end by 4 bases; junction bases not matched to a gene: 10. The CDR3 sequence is CSASTGTSKGETQYF. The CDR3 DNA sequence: TGCAGTGCTAGTACCGGGACTAGTAAAGGAGAGACCCAGTACTTC.

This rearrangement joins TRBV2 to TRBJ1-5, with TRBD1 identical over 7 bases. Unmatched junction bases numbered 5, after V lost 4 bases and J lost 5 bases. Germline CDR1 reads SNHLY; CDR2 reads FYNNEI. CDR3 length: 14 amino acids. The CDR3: CASSVGQVHQPQHF. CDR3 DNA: TGTGCCAGCAGTGTCGGACAGGTTCATCAGCCCCAGCATTTT.

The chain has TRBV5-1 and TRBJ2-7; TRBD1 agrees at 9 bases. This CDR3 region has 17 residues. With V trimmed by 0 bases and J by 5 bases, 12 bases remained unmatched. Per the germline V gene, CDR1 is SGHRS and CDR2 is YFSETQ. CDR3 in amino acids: CASSLATPGQGVNEQYF. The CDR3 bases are TGCGCCAGCAGCTTGGCAACCCCGGGACAGGGTGTTAACGAGCAGTACTTC.

The CDR3 sequence is CASSLDPPTGQGATYEQYF. The DNA for the CDR3 is TGTGCCAGCTCATTGGACCCCCCTACGGGACAGGGGGCAACCTACGAGCAGTACTTC. The chain couples TRBV18 to TRBJ2-7; 12 bases line up with TRBD1. The length of the CDR3 is 19 residues. Germline CDR1 reads KGHSH; CDR2 reads LQKENI. Trimming cost V 5 bases and J 2 bases; bases outside gene matches: 16. Full variable domain (outside the CDR3, taken from reference TRBV18 and TRBJ2-7): NAGVMQNPRHLVRRRGQEARLRCSPMKGHSHVYWYRQLPEEGLKFMVYLQKENIIDESGMPKERFSAEFPKEGPSILRIQQVVRGDSAAYFCASSLDPPTGQGATYEQYFGPGTRLTVT.

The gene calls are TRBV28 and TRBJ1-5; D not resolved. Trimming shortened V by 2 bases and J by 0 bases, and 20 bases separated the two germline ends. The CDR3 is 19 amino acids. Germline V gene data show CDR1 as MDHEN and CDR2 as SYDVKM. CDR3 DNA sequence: TGTGCCAGCAGTTTAGGGCTAGAGGGAAGAAGGTATAGCAATCAGCCCCAGCATTTT. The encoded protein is CASSLGLEGRRYSNQPQHF.

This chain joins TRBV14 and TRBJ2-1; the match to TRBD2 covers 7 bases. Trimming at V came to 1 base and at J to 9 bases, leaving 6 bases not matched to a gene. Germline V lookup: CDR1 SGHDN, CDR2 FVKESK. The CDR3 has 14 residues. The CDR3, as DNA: TGTGCCAGCAGCCAAGCGGGAGGTTTAAGTGAGCAGTTCTTC. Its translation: CASSQAGGLSEQFF. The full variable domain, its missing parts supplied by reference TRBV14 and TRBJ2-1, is EAGVTQFPSHSVIEKGQTVTLRCDPISGHDNLYWYRRVMGKEIKFLLHFVKESKQDESGMPNNRFLAERTGGTYSTLKVQPAELEDSGVYFCASSQAGGLSEQFFGPGTRLTVL.

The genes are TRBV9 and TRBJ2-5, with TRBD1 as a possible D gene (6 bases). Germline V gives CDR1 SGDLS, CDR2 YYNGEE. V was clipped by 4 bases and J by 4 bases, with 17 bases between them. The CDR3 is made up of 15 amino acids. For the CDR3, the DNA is TGTGCCAGCAGCTCTCTGGTGGGGGCCGGAGAGACCCAGTACTTC. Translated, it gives CASSSLVGAGETQYF.

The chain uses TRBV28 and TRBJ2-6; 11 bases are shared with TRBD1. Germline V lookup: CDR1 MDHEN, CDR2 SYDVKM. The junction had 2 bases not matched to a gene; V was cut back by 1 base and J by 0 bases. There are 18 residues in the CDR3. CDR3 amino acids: CASSLLGTGGSGANVLTF. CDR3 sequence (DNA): TGTGCCAGCAGTTTATTGGGGACAGGGGGCTCTGGGGCCAACGTCCTGACTTTC.

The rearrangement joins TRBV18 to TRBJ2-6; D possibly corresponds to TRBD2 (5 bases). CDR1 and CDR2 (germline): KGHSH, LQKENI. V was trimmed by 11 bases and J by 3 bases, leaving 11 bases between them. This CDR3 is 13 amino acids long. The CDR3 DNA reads TGTGCCGGCCTAGCAGGTGGGGCCAACGTCCTGACTTTC. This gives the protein CAGLAGGANVLTF.

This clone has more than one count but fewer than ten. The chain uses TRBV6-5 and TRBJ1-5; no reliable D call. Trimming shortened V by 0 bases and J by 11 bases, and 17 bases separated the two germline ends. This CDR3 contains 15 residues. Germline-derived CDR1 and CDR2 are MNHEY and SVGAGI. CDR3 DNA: TGTGCCAGCAGTTACTCGAGGGCACCCGCTTTGGCCCAGCATTTT. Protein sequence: CASSYSRAPALAQHF.

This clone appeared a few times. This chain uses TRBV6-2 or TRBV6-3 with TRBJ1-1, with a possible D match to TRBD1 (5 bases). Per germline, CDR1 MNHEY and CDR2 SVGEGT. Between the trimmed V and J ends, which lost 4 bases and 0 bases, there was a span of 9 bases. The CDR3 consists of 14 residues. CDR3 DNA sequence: TGTGCCAGCAGTTTGGACAACATGAACACTGAAGCTTTCTTT. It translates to CASSLDNMNTEAFF.

As DNA, the CDR3 is TGTGCCAGTAAGGGGGGACAGCAAGAGACCCAGTACTTC. This encodes CASKGGQQETQYF. The chain links TRBV19 to TRBJ2-5; tentatively, D is TRBD1 (7 bases). V was clipped by 7 bases and J by 2 bases, with 11 bases between them. CDR1 is LNHDA, CDR2 SQIVND, per germline (reference sequence). The CDR3 runs 13 residues. The entire variable domain, with the rest obtained from reference TRBV19 and TRBJ2-5, is as follows: DGGITQSPKYLFRKEGQNVTLSCEQNLNHDAMYWYRQDPGQGLRLIYYSQIVNDFQKGDIAEGYSVSREKKESFPLTVTSAQKNPTAFYLCASKGGQQETQYFGPGTRLLVL.

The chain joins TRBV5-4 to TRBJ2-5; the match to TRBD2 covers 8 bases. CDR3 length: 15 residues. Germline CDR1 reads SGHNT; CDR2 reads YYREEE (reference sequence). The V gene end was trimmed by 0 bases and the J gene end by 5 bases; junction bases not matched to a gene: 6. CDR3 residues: CASSLEAGVGETQYF. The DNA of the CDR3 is TGTGCCAGCAGCTTGGAAGCGGGAGTAGGGGAGACCCAGTACTTC.

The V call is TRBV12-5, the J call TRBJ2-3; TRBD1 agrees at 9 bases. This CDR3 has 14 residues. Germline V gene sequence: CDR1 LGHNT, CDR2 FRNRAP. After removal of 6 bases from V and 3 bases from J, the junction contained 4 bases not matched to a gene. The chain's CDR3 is CASGGQGRTDTQYF. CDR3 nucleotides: TGTGCTAGTGGGGGACAGGGTAGGACAGATACGCAGTATTTT.